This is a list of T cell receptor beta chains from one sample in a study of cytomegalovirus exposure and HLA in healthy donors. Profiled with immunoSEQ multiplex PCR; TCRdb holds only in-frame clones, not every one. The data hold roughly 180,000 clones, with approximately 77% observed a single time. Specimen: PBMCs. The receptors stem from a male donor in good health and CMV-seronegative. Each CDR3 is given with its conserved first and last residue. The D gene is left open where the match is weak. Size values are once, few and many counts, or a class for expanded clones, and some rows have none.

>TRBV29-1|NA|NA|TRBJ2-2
CSVAGRNTGELFF
TGCAGCGTTGCGGGGAGGAACACCGGGGAGCTGTTTTTT
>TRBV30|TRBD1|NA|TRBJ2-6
CAWISGGLSGANVLTF
TGTGCCTGGATCTCAGGGGGCTTGAGCGGGGCCAACGTCCTGACTTTC
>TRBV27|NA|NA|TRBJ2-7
CASFPLGGVKGYEQYF
TGTGCCAGCTTCCCCCTCGGCGGGGTAAAAGGCTACGAGCAGTACTTC
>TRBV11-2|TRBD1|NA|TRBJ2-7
CASSSRRDRTYEQYF
TGTGCCAGCAGCTCCCGGAGGGACAGGACCTACGAGCAGTACTTC
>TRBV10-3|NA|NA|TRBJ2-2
CAISESRQGTGELFF
TGTGCCATCAGTGAATCCCGGCAGGGAACCGGGGAGCTGTTTTTT
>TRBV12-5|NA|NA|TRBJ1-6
CASGSGPYSPLHF
TGTGCTAGTGGTTCTGGCCCTTATTCACCCCTCCACTTT
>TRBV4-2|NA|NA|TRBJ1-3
CASSQDMIAGNTIYF
TGTGCCAGCAGCCAGGACATGATCGCTGGAAACACCATATATTTT
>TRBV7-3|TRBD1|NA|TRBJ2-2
CASSLTLGRTGVGELFF
TGTGCCAGCAGCTTAACTCTCGGCAGGACAGGAGTCGGGGAGCTGTTTTTT
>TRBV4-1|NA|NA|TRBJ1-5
CASSQDWAAGPQHF
TGCGCCAGCAGCCAAGATTGGGCTGCGGGGCCCCAGCATTTT
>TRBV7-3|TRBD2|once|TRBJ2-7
CASSFRAGGSYEQYF
TGTGCCAGCAGCTTCCGAGCGGGGGGCTCCTACGAGCAGTACTTC
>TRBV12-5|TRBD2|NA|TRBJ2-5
CASGQPGLPQETQYF
TGTGCTAGTGGTCAACCGGGACTACCACAAGAGACCCAGTACTTC
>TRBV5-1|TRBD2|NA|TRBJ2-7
CASSDGLAGGNEQYF
TGCGCCAGCAGCGATGGACTAGCGGGGGGGAACGAGCAGTACTTC
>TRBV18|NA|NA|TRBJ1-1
CASSPPEEGGAEAFF
TGTGCCAGCTCACCACCGGAAGAGGGGGGGGCTGAAGCTTTCTTT
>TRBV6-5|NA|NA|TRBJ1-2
CASSYSAGLEGYTF
TGTGCCAGCAGTTACTCAGCAGGGTTGGAGGGCTACACCTTC
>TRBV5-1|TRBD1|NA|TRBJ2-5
CASRGQGGKETQYF
TGCGCCAGCCGGGGACAGGGGGGCAAAGAGACCCAGTACTTC
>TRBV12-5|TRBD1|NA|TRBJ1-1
CASGLNRGDTEAFF
TGTGCTAGTGGTTTGAACAGGGGAGACACTGAAGCTTTCTTT
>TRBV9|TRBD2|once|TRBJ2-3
CASSARLAGGRDTQYF
TGTGCCAGCAGCGCCCGACTAGCGGGGGGCAGGGATACGCAGTATTTT
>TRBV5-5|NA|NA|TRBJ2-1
CASSLAEGVNEQFF
TGTGCCAGCAGCTTGGCCGAAGGGGTCAATGAGCAGTTCTTC
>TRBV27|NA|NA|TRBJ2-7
CASSTSSYEQYF
TGTGCCAGCAGTACCAGCTCCTACGAGCAGTACTTC
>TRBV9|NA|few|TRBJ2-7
CASSSGRETYEQYF
TGTGCCAGCAGCTCAGGACGGGAAACCTACGAGCAGTACTTC
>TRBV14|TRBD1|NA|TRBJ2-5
CASSLGQRETQYF
TGTGCCAGCAGCCTGGGACAGCGAGAGACCCAGTACTTC
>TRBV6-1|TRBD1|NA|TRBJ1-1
CAVGGQGWTEAFF
TGTGCCGTGGGTGGACAGGGATGGACTGAAGCTTTCTTT
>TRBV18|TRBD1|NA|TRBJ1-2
CASSPLGQGAASYGYTF
TGTGCCAGCTCACCACTTGGACAGGGGGCTGCGAGCTATGGCTACACCTTC
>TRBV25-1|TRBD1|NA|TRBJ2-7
CASSPHGTGAYEQYF
TGTGCCAGCAGTCCTCACGGGACAGGCGCCTACGAGCAGTACTTC
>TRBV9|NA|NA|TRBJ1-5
CASSVAGANQPQHF
TGTGCCAGCAGCGTTGCAGGGGCCAATCAGCCCCAGCATTTT
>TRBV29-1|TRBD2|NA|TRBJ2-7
CSVGLAGGPRSEQYF
TGCAGCGTTGGACTAGCGGGAGGGCCCCGTTCCGAGCAGTACTTC
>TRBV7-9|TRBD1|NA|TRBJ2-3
CATNKGQESTDTQYF
TGTGCCACTAACAAAGGACAGGAGAGCACAGATACGCAGTATTTT
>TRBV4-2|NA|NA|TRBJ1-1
CASSQAFLGAENTEAFF
TGTGCCAGCAGCCAAGCGTTTTTAGGGGCGGAGAACACTGAAGCTTTCTTT
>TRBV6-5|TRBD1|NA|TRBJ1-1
CASSYSRQGRTEAFF
TGTGCCAGCAGTTACTCTCGACAGGGTAGGACTGAAGCTTTCTTT
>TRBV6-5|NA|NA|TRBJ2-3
CASSYSGETQYF
TGTGCCAGCAGTTACTCAGGGGAAACGCAGTATTTT
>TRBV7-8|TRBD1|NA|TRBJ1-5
CASSQPGQVGVYSNQPQHF
TGTGCCAGCAGCCAGCCCGGACAGGTCGGAGTCTATAGCAATCAGCCCCAGCATTTT
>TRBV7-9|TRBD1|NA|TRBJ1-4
CASSPATGGRNEKLFF
TGTGCCAGCAGCCCCGCCACAGGGGGGCGGAATGAAAAACTGTTTTTT
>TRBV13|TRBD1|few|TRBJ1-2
CASSFSGTAFNYGYTF
TGTGCCAGCAGCTTTTCTGGGACAGCTTTTAACTATGGCTACACCTTC
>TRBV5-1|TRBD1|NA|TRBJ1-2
CASSQRLGQGGYAF
TGCGCCAGCAGCCAACGACTGGGACAGGGAGGCTACGCCTTC
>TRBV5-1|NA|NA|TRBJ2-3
CASSLGGGSSTDTQYF
TGCGCCAGCAGCTTGGGTGGCGGGTCTAGCACAGATACGCAGTATTTT
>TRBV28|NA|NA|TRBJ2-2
CASSWGLATGELFF
TGTGCCAGCAGTTGGGGTCTAGCGACCGGGGAGCTGTTTTTT
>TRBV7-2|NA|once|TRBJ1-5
CASSLQPGSNQPQHF
TGTGCCAGCAGCTTACAGCCAGGGAGCAATCAGCCCCAGCATTTT
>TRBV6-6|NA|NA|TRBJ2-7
CASSLGPSGDEQYF
TGTGCCAGCAGTTTGGGACCCTCAGGGGACGAGCAGTACTTC
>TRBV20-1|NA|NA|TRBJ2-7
CSGGDYEQYF
TGCAGTGGGGGGGATTACGAGCAGTACTTC
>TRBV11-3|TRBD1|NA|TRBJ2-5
CASSVGDRRQETQYF
TGTGCCAGCAGCGTGGGGGACAGGCGCCAAGAGACCCAGTACTTC
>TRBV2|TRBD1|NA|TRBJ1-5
CASRDRGLSNQPQHF
TGTGCCAGCAGGGACAGGGGTCTGAGCAATCAGCCCCAGCATTTT